This T cell receptor beta chain was sequenced during a study of tumor and adjacent non-tumor tissue in lung cancer. Study-wide results and caveats: Tumor repertoires had a smaller top 100 clone share than normal lung.

This clonotype was recorded only once. Antigen unknown. Mismatch with germline at one junction end may stem from a read error. This sample's RNA came from whole unsorted tissue. The CDR3 is 14 residues long. Germline V gene data show CDR1 as GTSNPN and CDR2 as SVGIG (reference sequence). The library came from three nested PCR rounds adapted from ARM-PCR protocols. Each CDR3 protein gets one entry after TCRdb re-called the multiplex PCR reads with MiXCR. The sample has more than 85,000 distinct CDR3 sequences; 61% are singletons. The V and J genes are TRBV30 and TRBJ2-5, with a tentative D call TRBD2 (5 bases). This TCR derives from a man in his 70s with non-small cell lung cancer. The sample comprised lung tumor tissue. The CDR3 region has the DNA TGTGCCGGGAGTGTACAGAGTGGTCGTGAGACCCAGTACTTC. It yields the protein CAGSVQSGRETQYF.